This T cell receptor beta chain was sequenced during a study of technical replicates of blood from a handful of donors. V lost 5 bases, J lost 3 bases, and 13 bases lay in between. The CDR3 totals 14 residues. Germline values: CDR1 MNHNS, CDR2 SASEGT. The repertoire was sequenced with immunoSEQ multiplex PCR; TCRdb's copy has only in-frame clones and lacks some. Seen here are some 14,000 clones, roughly 83% observed once, and the top ten hold roughly a tenth. This clone was recorded once. Other DNA sequences in the same sample also yield this CDR3. The V gene is TRBV6-1, the J gene TRBJ1-1, with D possibly TRBD1 on 5 matching bases. This TCR came from a human donor in good health. Sequencing was done on a sample of PBMCs. The CDR3, as DNA: TGTGCCAGCAGTTTATACCAGGGCGACACTGAAGCTTTCTTT. Its translation is CASSLYQGDTEAFF.